Sequencing of this T cell receptor beta chain was carried out in a study of CD8 T cells in ankylosing spondylitis. This clonotype was observed at least ten times. Germline loops: CDR1 MNHEY, CDR2 SVGAGI. The V end was cut by 1 base, the J end by 0 bases, with 11 bases between. The CDR3 consists of 16 residues. TCRdb ran MiXCR on the 5' RACE reads and lists one entry per CDR3 protein. The data contain about 240,000 distinct CDR3 sequences, 9.5% to 12% of them singletons. The V gene is TRBV6-5, the J gene TRBJ2-3; possible D gene TRBD2, 6 bases. The clonotype originates from a male donor with ankylosing spondylitis or in good health (not recorded which). The specimen was blood, either unsorted or a sorted T cell fraction (not recorded which). The CDR3 protein is CASSYWLAPSTDTQYF. DNA for the CDR3: TGTGCCAGCAGTTACTGGCTAGCGCCGAGCACAGATACGCAGTATTTT.